These T cell receptor beta chains were read from a single sample in a study of beta chain features in type 1 diabetes. Only in-frame clones appear in the TCRdb table, and some are missing; sequencing was by immunoSEQ multiplex PCR. The table has 300,000 or so clones, 14% seen once. Sequencing input: naive CD4+ T cells from blood. These receptors came from a man aged 25 to 40 with type 1 diabetes. The CDR3 runs from the conserved cysteine through the conserved F or W. A D gene is named only where the DNA matches it firmly. Clone size is not always given. Where it is, it says once, few, many or a class for expanded clones.

NA TRBJ1-1 NA TRBV9 TGTGCCAGCAGCGGACAGATGAACACTGAAGCTTTCTTT CASSGQMNTEAFF
NA TRBJ2-6 NA TRBV5-1 TGCGCCAGCAGCTTCGGCTCTGGGGCCAACGTCCTGACTTTC CASSFGSGANVLTF
NA TRBJ2-1 NA TRBV7-2 TGTGCCAGCAGCTTAGTAGGAGGTGAGCAGTTCTTC CASSLVGGEQFF
TRBD2 TRBJ2-3 NA TRBV9 TGTGCCAGCAGCGTCCCCGCAGCGGGAGGGCCGAAGGCAGATACGCAGTATTTT CASSVPAAGGPKADTQYF
NA TRBJ2-3 NA TRBV21-1 TGTGCCAGCAGCACGGGACAGGACACAGATACGCAGTATTTT CASSTGQDTDTQYF
NA TRBJ1-2 few TRBV4-2 TGTGCCAGCAGCCAAGTCCAGGGAAAAGGCTACACCTTC CASSQVQGKGYTF
NA TRBJ2-5 few TRBV5-4 TGTGCCAGCAGCACCCGTTCGGGCGGGAGAGGGGGGAGAGAGACCCAGTACTTC CASSTRSGGRGGRETQYF
TRBD1 TRBJ1-2 NA TRBV7-9 TGTGCCAGCAGTTTCGAAGGGGGCGCGGGGGGCTACACCTTC CASSFEGGAGGYTF
TRBD1 TRBJ2-5 few TRBV28 TGTGCCAGCAGGACAGGGGGAGAGGAGACCCAGTACTTC CASRTGGEETQYF
TRBD2 TRBJ2-1 few TRBV5-1 TGCGCCAGCAGCTTGGCCGCTAGCGGGAGCTACAATGAGCAGTTCTTC CASSLAASGSYNEQFF
NA TRBJ1-2 NA TRBV28 TGTGCCAGCAGTTTATTTGGGAGTCGGGGGTATGGCTACACCTTC CASSLFGSRGYGYTF
TRBD2 TRBJ2-1 NA TRBV7-9 TGTGCCAGCAGCTTAGCGTCTAGCGGGAATAGCGCTGAGCAGTTCTTC CASSLASSGNSAEQFF
NA TRBJ2-7 NA TRBV28 TGTGCCAGCAGTTTATCGCGCGAGCAGTACTTC CASSLSREQYF
NA TRBJ2-1 NA TRBV19 TGTGCCAGTAGTAGGGCAGGAGGGAGCTCCTACAATGAGCAGTTCTTC CASSRAGGSSYNEQFF
TRBD1 TRBJ2-7 NA TRBV27 TGTGCCAGCAGTTCACTTTGGGGGGACAGGGTCTACGAGCAGTACTTC CASSSLWGDRVYEQYF
TRBD1 TRBJ1-2 few TRBV7-2 TGTGCCAGCAGCCATGGACAGGGGGCGACTAACTATGGCTACACCTTC CASSHGQGATNYGYTF
TRBD2 TRBJ2-1 NA TRBV19 TGTGCCAGTCAAAAAGGGAGGGATGAGCAGTTCTTC CASQKGRDEQFF
NA TRBJ1-2 few TRBV11-2 TGTGCCAGCAGCTTAGATCCCCAGGGAGGCTACACCTTC CASSLDPQGGYTF
TRBD1 TRBJ2-7 few TRBV7-3 TGTGCCAGCAGCTCTCTGCCGGGACAGTCCTACGAGCAGTACTTC CASSSLPGQSYEQYF
TRBD1 TRBJ2-7 few TRBV9 TGTGCCAGCAGCGTAGACGGTGTAGGGACAGGGCCCTACGAGCAGTACTTC CASSVDGVGTGPYEQYF
TRBD2 TRBJ2-1 few TRBV7-3 TGTGCCAGCAGCTTAGCCCTAGCGGTCAATGAGCAGTTCTTC CASSLALAVNEQFF
TRBD2 TRBJ2-3 NA TRBV19 TGTGCCAGTAGGAGGACTAGCGACACAGATACGCAGTATTTT CASRRTSDTDTQYF
NA TRBJ2-2 few TRBV7-9 TGTGCCAGCAGCACCGGGGGAGACACCGGGGAGCTGTTTTTT CASSTGGDTGELFF
NA TRBJ1-1 NA TRBV10-3 TGTGCCATCAGCGGCGCACAGGGAATGAACACTGAAGCTTTCTTT CAISGAQGMNTEAFF
NA TRBJ2-7 NA TRBV9 TGTGCCAGCAGCGCCAACAGGGTAAGTCGGGACGAGCAGTACTTC CASSANRVSRDEQYF
NA TRBJ2-7 few TRBV2 TGTGCCAGCTCTGCTAGCGAACACACCTACGAGCAGTACTTC CASSASEHTYEQYF
TRBD2 TRBJ2-1 NA TRBV28 TGTGCCAGCACCCTGGTAGCGGGAGGGCCGGGCAATGAGCAGTTCTTC CASTLVAGGPGNEQFF
TRBD2 TRBJ2-1 NA TRBV5-1 TGCGCCAGCAGCTGGACTAGCGGGAGGGCCAGGCTGGGTGAGCAGTTCTTC CASSWTSGRARLGEQFF
TRBD2 TRBJ2-5 NA TRBV5-4 TGTGCCAGCAGCTTGGCCAGCGGGAGTTGGGAGACCCAGTACTTC CASSLASGSWETQYF
NA TRBJ2-1 few TRBV10-3 TGTGCCATCAGTGAGTCAAGGGGACTTTACAATGAGCAGTTCTTC CAISESRGLYNEQFF
NA TRBJ2-7 NA TRBV7-9 TGTGCCAGCACTAGGTGGTTGGCGAGAGGAGGGTCCTACGAGCAGTACTTC CASTRWLARGGSYEQYF
NA TRBJ1-2 NA TRBV30 TGTGCCTGGAACGGGAGGCAGTACCCACATGGCTACACCTTC CAWNGRQYPHGYTF
TRBD1 TRBJ1-2 NA TRBV27 TGTGCCAGCAGTTTAACTCCCATGACAGGGGGATATGGTGGCTACACCTTC CASSLTPMTGGYGGYTF
TRBD2 TRBJ2-3 NA TRBV9 TGTGCCAGCAGCGCTCCCGGGACTAGCGGCTCAGTCACGCAGTATTTT CASSAPGTSGSVTQYF
NA TRBJ2-5 few TRBV28 TGTGCCAGCAGTTTATTACTAGGACGACAAGAGACCCAGTACTTC CASSLLLGRQETQYF
NA TRBJ2-1 few TRBV6-1 TGTGCCACAGGGGTATGGGATAACAATGAGCAGTTCTTC CATGVWDNNEQFF
TRBD2 TRBJ2-1 few TRBV4-2 TGTGCCAGCAGCCAAGAGGAAAGTAGCGGGAGGCCGAGCTCCTACAATGAGCAGTTCTTC CASSQEESSGRPSSYNEQFF
TRBD2 TRBJ2-5 NA TRBV7-9 TGTGCCAGCATAAGACTAGCGGAGAGTGGGGACCAGTACTTC CASIRLAESGDQYF
TRBD2 TRBJ2-7 few TRBV7-3 TGTGCCAGCAGTCAGGCGGGAGGCCGCTCCTACGAGCAGTACTTC CASSQAGGRSYEQYF
NA TRBJ2-7 NA TRBV29-1 TGCAGCGTTGCCCCCAGGGTGGCCTACGAGCAGTACTTC CSVAPRVAYEQYF
NA TRBJ1-3 NA TRBV5-4 TGTGCCAGCAGTTCCTGGGCCTCTGGAAACACCATATATTTT CASSSWASGNTIYF
TRBD2 TRBJ2-3 NA TRBV7-2 TGTGCCAGCAGCCTACTAGCGGGCCCTGGGCATACGCAGTATTTT CASSLLAGPGHTQYF
TRBD1 TRBJ2-2 NA TRBV5-1 TGCGCCAGCAGCTTGCTGGGACAGGGGACCACCGGGGAGCTGTTTTTT CASSLLGQGTTGELFF
NA TRBJ1-2 NA TRBV30 TGTGCCGGGTTGAGCTGGACTACTGGTGATGGCTACACCTTC CAGLSWTTGDGYTF
NA TRBJ2-4 NA TRBV4-2 TGTGCCAGCAGCCAACAGGGGGCCAAAAACATTCAGTACTTC CASSQQGAKNIQYF
NA TRBJ2-3 NA TRBV5-6 TGTGCCAGCAGCCGCCCGGGGTATCGCACAGATACGCAGTATTTT CASSRPGYRTDTQYF
NA TRBJ2-7 few TRBV9 TGTGCCAGCAGCCGGGAACCGTCCTACGAGCAGTACTTC CASSREPSYEQYF
NA TRBJ2-7 few TRBV29-1 TGCAGCACAACAGGTTCCTCCTACGAGCAGTACTTC CSTTGSSYEQYF
NA TRBJ2-5 NA TRBV9 TGTGCCAGCAGCGTTCGAGACAGCCAAGAGACCCAGTACTTC CASSVRDSQETQYF
TRBD2 TRBJ2-7 NA TRBV23-1 TGCGCCAGCAGCACCCCGGACAGGCCTATAGCGGGAGGTTCTTCATACGAGCAGTACTTC CASSTPDRPIAGGSSYEQYF
TRBD1 TRBJ2-7 few TRBV28 TGTGCCAGCACCGTGGGCAGGGGGCGGTCCGAGCAGTACTTC CASTVGRGRSEQYF
NA TRBJ2-7 NA TRBV9 TGTGCCAGCAGCGTAGATCCTACGGGGGCCTACGAGCAGTACTTC CASSVDPTGAYEQYF
TRBD1 TRBJ1-5 NA TRBV28 TGTGCCAGCAGCTTAGGAGGGGGCGGGGCTAGGCCCCAGCATTTT CASSLGGGGARPQHF
TRBD1 TRBJ1-1 NA TRBV6-6 TGTGCCAGCAGTAAGGACAGGGGAGACACTGAAGCTTTCTTT CASSKDRGDTEAFF
TRBD1 TRBJ2-1 few TRBV15 TGTGCCACCAGCAGAGGAGGGACAGGGTCCTTCGATGAGCAGTTCTTC CATSRGGTGSFDEQFF
TRBD1 TRBJ1-1 few TRBV7-3 TGTGCCAGCAGCTTATCAGGGGGCACTGAAGCTTTCTTT CASSLSGGTEAFF
NA TRBJ2-7 NA TRBV19 TGTGCCACCGGTGACTCACCGACCTACGAGCAGTACTTC CATGDSPTYEQYF
NA TRBJ2-5 NA TRBV6-5 TGTGCCAGCAGTTACTCGAATCGGGGAGAGACCCAGTACTTC CASSYSNRGETQYF